This TCR beta chain was documented in a study of CD8+ T cells in alopecia areata. RNA extraction and reverse transcription yielded cDNA as sequencing template. Sequencing was performed with immunoSEQ multiplex PCR; in TCRdb, only in-frame clones are kept and a portion is missing. The table lists about 90,000 clones, roughly 46% of them singletons. As for treatment: oral pan-JAK inhibitor, 5-10 mg twice daily. The clonotype was recovered from a human donor with alopecia areata. This material consisted of CD8+ T cells sorted from blood, taken at week 24, from a patient treated with tofacitinib.

CDR3 in amino acids: CASSLSAGGTGELFF. The CDR3 DNA sequence: TGTGCCAGCAGCTTATCCGCGGGGGGCACCGGGGAGCTGTTTTTT. J is TRBJ2-2 and V is TRBV7-9, with 8 bases aligning to TRBD2. Germline CDR1 reads SEHNR; CDR2 reads FQNEAQ (reference sequence). The CDR3 spans 15 residues. J lost 4 bases, V lost 2 bases, and 3 bases had no gene match.